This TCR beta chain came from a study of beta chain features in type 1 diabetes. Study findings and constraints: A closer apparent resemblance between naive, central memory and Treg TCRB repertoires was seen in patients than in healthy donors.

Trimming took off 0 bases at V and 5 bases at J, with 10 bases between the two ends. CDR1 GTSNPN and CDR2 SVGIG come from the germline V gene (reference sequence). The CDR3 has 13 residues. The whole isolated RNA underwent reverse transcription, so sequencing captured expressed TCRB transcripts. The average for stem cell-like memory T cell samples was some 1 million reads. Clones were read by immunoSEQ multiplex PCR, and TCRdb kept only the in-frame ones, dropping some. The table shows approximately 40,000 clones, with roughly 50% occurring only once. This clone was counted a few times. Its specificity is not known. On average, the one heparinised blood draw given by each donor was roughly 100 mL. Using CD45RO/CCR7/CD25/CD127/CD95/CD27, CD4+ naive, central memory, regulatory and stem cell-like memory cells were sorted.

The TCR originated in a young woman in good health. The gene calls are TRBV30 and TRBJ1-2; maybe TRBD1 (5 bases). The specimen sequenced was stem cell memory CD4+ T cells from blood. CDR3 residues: CAWSVQALYGYTF. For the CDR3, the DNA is TGTGCCTGGAGTGTACAGGCGTTGTATGGCTACACCTTC.